This T cell receptor beta chain was sequenced for a study of blood T cell repertoires in COVID-19. On the study more broadly: The United States, Italy and Spain supplied acute and convalescent COVID-19 samples.

Original analysis: Amplification from reference gene primers served as the basis for estimated nucleated cell counts. Repertoires were generated with immunoSEQ multiplex PCR, while TCRdb's copy carries only in-frame clones and drops some. That table supplies the V and J calls and clone size; D and trimming were determined from the DNA. Of approximately 310,000 clones in the sample, around 85% were seen once. The ends lost 3 bases at V and 6 bases at J; junction bases unmatched: 4. Germline-derived CDR1 and CDR2 are SGHTA and FQGNSA. CDR3 length: 13 residues. Recovered status applied to Cohort 3 donors who had two consecutive negative PCRs. It also applied to those with clearance or with symptom resolution.

This rearrangement joins TRBV7-2 to TRBJ1-2; 7 nucleotides match TRBD1. The sample consisted of PBMCs or T cells enriched from blood (not recorded which). This receptor was obtained from a man aged 25-40 years who had recovered from COVID-19. Here the CDR3 DNA reads TGTGCCAGCAGCTTGGGACAGTATAATGGCTACACCTTC. Protein product: CASSLGQYNGYTF.